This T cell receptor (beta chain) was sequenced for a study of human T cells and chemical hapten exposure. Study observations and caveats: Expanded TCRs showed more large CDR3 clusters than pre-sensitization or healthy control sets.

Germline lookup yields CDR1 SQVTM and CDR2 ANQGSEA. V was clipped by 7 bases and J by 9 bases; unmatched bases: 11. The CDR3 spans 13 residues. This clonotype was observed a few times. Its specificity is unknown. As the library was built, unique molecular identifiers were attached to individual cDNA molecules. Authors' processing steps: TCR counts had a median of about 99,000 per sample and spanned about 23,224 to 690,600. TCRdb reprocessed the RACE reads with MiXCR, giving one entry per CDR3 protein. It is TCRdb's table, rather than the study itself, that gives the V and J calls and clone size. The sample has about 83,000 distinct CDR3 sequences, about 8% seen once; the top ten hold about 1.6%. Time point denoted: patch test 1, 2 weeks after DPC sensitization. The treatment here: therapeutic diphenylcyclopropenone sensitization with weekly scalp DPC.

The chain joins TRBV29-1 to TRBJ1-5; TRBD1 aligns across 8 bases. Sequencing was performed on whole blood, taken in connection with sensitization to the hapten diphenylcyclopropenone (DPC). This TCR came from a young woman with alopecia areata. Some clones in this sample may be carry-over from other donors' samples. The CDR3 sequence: CSAKQGEGTPQHF. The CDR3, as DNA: TGCAGCGCTAAACAGGGGGAAGGGACGCCCCAGCATTTT. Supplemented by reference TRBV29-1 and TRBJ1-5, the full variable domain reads SAVISQKPSRDICQRGTSLTIQCQVDSQVTMMFWYRQQPGQSLTLIATANQGSEATYESGFVIDKFPISRPNLTFSTLTVSNMSPEDSSIYLCSAKQGEGTPQHFGDGTRLSIL.